A selection of T cell receptor beta chains follows, all from one sample in a study of neoadjuvant anti-PD-1 for oral cavity cancer. Profiled with immunoSEQ multiplex PCR; TCRdb holds only in-frame clones, not every one. Of tens of thousands of clones listed, approximately 80% were seen once; the top ten hold around 2.6%. Sample: PBMCs, taken before nivolumab (anti-PD-1) treatment. The source of these receptors is a person aged 35 to 85 with oral cavity squamous cell carcinoma. Each CDR3 is given with its conserved first and last residue. The order of the fields is J gene, D gene, V gene, clone size, CDR3 protein, CDR3 DNA. D genes are given only for firm matches. Clone size, where shown, is once, few, many, or a class for clones that have expanded.

TRBJ1-1	TRBD1	TRBV19	.	CASSSGTAMNTEAFF	TGTGCCAGTAGTAGCGGGACAGCCATGAACACTGAAGCTTTCTTT
TRBJ2-3	.	TRBV5-6	.	CASSPSRNRLTDTQYF	TGTGCCAGCAGCCCCTCCCGGAACAGGCTCACAGATACGCAGTATTTT
TRBJ2-7	.	TRBV18	few	CASSPPGGASYEQYF	TGTGCCAGCTCACCTCCCGGGGGAGCCTCCTACGAGCAGTACTTC
TRBJ1-4	.	TRBV6-1	once	CASRGAVGPEKLFF	TGTGCCAGCAGGGGGGCAGTGGGGCCTGAAAAACTGTTTTTT
TRBJ2-7	TRBD1	TRBV25-1	.	CASSEYGGDRGTPDEQYF	TGTGCCAGCAGTGAATACGGGGGGGACAGGGGAACTCCAGACGAGCAGTACTTC
TRBJ1-2	TRBD1	TRBV28	.	CASRRTGSNYGYTF	TGTGCCAGCAGACGGACAGGGTCCAACTATGGCTACACCTTC
TRBJ1-5	.	TRBV10-1	few	CASSETGNQPQHF	TGCGCCAGCAGTGAAACAGGGAATCAGCCCCAGCATTTT
TRBJ1-1	.	TRBV5-8	.	CASTYLGFTEAFF	TGTGCCAGCACTTATCTAGGCTTCACTGAAGCTTTCTTT
TRBJ2-3	.	TRBV2	.	CASRPGQTSTDTQYF	TGTGCCAGCAGACCGGGACAAACTAGCACAGATACGCAGTATTTT
TRBJ1-5	.	TRBV2	.	CASRGGGSGYNQPQHF	TGTGCCAGCAGAGGAGGGGGTTCCGGTTACAATCAGCCCCAGCATTTT
TRBJ2-7	.	TRBV19	.	CASSNRGGNYEQYF	TGTGCCAGTAGTAACAGGGGAGGAAATTACGAGCAGTACTTC
TRBJ1-2	.	TRBV7-3	few	CASTYVERYSNYGYTF	TGTGCCAGCACCTACGTTGAACGGTACTCTAACTATGGCTACACCTTC
TRBJ1-6	.	TRBV7-9	.	CASSLTMEGSPLHF	TGTGCCAGCAGCTTAACGATGGAGGGATCACCCCTCCACTTT
TRBJ1-1	.	TRBV5-1	once	CASSWQAGNTEAFF	TGCGCCAGCAGCTGGCAGGCAGGAAACACTGAAGCTTTCTTT
TRBJ1-2	.	TRBV7-2	.	CASSSEGGWDYGYTF	TGTGCCAGCAGCTCAGAGGGGGGCTGGGACTATGGCTACACCTTC
TRBJ1-2	.	TRBV13	.	CASTSQGRVEGYTF	TGTGCCAGCACTTCCCAGGGGAGGGTTGAAGGCTACACCTTC
TRBJ2-1	.	TRBV14	.	CASSQGGGVEQFF	TGTGCCAGCAGCCAAGGCGGTGGCGTTGAGCAGTTCTTC
TRBJ1-4	TRBD1	TRBV7-9	.	CASSLGDRAANEKLFF	TGTGCCAGCAGCTTAGGGGACAGGGCGGCTAATGAAAAACTGTTTTTT
TRBJ1-1	TRBD1	TRBV7-3	.	CASSPGQGANEAFF	TGTGCCAGCAGCCCCGGACAGGGGGCTAATGAAGCTTTCTTT
TRBJ1-2	.	TRBV7-9	.	CASAITGKVNGYTF	TGTGCCAGCGCAATTACAGGGAAAGTTAACGGCTACACCTTC
TRBJ2-1	.	TRBV19	once	CASSKTSFHEQFF	TGTGCCAGTAGTAAAACTAGCTTCCATGAGCAGTTCTTC
TRBJ1-6	.	TRBV5-1	.	CASSLNRNKDSPLHF	TGCGCCAGCAGCTTGAACAGGAACAAGGATTCACCCCTCCACTTT
TRBJ1-1	.	TRBV23-1	.	CASSPLEHSPVNTEAFF	TGCGCCAGCAGTCCCCTTGAACACAGCCCAGTGAACACTGAAGCTTTCTTT
TRBJ2-7	TRBD2	TRBV27	.	CASSFGLAGVYEQYF	TGTGCCAGCAGTTTTGGACTAGCGGGAGTTTACGAGCAGTACTTC
TRBJ1-2	.	TRBV2	.	CASSEFYGYTF	TGTGCCAGCAGTGAGTTCTATGGCTACACCTTC
TRBJ1-6	.	TRBV5-6	.	CASSLDPAAANSPLHF	TGTGCCAGCAGCTTGGATCCGGCAGCAGCTAATTCACCCCTCCACTTT
TRBJ2-7	.	TRBV28	once	CASTRSSYEQYF	TGTGCCAGCACCCGCAGCTCCTACGAGCAGTACTTC
TRBJ1-4	TRBD1	TRBV4-2	.	CASSPTGGGLEKLFF	TGTGCCAGCAGCCCAACAGGGGGCGGTTTGGAAAAACTGTTTTTT
TRBJ2-2	TRBD1	TRBV19	few	CASSINRGTNTGELFF	TGTGCCAGTAGTATCAACAGGGGGACGAACACCGGGGAGCTGTTTTTT
TRBJ1-2	TRBD1	TRBV28	.	CAIFDRGVYGYTF	TGTGCCATTTTCGACAGGGGTGTCTATGGCTACACCTTC
TRBJ2-5	TRBD1	TRBV7-9	.	CASRPIQGAQETQYF	TGTGCCAGCAGACCCATACAGGGGGCCCAAGAGACCCAGTACTTC
TRBJ1-4	TRBD1	TRBV5-4	.	CASSLGTATNEKLFF	TGTGCCAGCAGCCTGGGGACAGCAACTAATGAAAAACTGTTTTTT
TRBJ2-5	.	TRBV6-5	.	CASRQTSLETQYF	TGTGCCAGCAGACAGACTAGTTTGGAGACCCAGTACTTC
TRBJ2-7	TRBD2	TRBV11-2	.	CASSPREGGSYEQYF	TGTGCCAGCAGCCCTCGGGAGGGTGGCTCCTACGAGCAGTACTTC
TRBJ1-1	.	TRBV6-5	.	CASSYSNGVSEAFF	TGTGCCAGCAGTTACTCGAACGGGGTCTCTGAAGCTTTCTTT
TRBJ2-1	TRBD2	TRBV2	.	CASSLDSGSYNEQFF	TGTGCCAGCAGTCTGGATAGCGGGAGCTACAATGAGCAGTTCTTC
TRBJ1-1	.	TRBV19	.	CASSRTGMNTEAFF	TGTGCCAGTAGCAGAACAGGGATGAACACTGAAGCTTTCTTT
TRBJ2-2	TRBD1	TRBV7-2	.	CASSLASRGQANTGELFF	TGTGCCAGCAGCTTAGCAAGTCGTGGACAGGCGAACACCGGGGAGCTGTTTTTT
TRBJ2-1	TRBD2	TRBV6-1	.	CASSLGLAGTDEQFF	TGTGCCAGCTCCTTGGGACTAGCGGGAACGGATGAGCAGTTCTTC
TRBJ1-5	.	TRBV28	.	CASSSEQGALAQHF	TGTGCCAGCAGTTCGGAACAGGGTGCCCTAGCCCAGCATTTT
TRBJ2-2	TRBD1	TRBV19	.	CASRMGQFANTGELFF	TGTGCCAGTAGGATGGGACAGTTCGCGAACACCGGGGAGCTGTTTTTT
TRBJ2-5	.	TRBV18	.	CASSPPVQETQYF	TGTGCCAGCTCACCACCGGTCCAAGAGACCCAGTACTTC
TRBJ2-7	.	TRBV4-1	.	CASSQTGTLSSYEQYF	TGCGCCAGCAGCCAAACAGGGACATTGAGCTCCTACGAGCAGTACTTC